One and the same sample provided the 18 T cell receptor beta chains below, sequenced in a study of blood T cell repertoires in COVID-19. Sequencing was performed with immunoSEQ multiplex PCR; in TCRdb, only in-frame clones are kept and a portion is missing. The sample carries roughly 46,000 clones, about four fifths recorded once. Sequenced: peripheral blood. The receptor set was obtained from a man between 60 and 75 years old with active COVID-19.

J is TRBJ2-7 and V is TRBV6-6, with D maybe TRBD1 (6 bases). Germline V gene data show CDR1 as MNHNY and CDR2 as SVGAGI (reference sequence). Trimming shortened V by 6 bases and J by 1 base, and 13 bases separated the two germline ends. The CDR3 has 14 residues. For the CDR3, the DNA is TGTGCCAGCAGCCCCGGGACACGTTCCTACGAGCAGTACTTC. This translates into CASSPGTRSYEQYF.

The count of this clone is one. The CDR3: CASSMETGYTEAFF. CDR3 nucleotides: TGTGCCAGTAGTATGGAGACAGGGTACACTGAAGCTTTCTTT. The genes are TRBV19 and TRBJ1-1; 7 bases agree with TRBD1. The germline CDR1 and CDR2 sequences are LNHDA and SQIVND (reference sequence). The V segment lost 3 bases and the J segment 3 bases; nucleotides outside the gene matches: 4. This CDR3 is built from 14 residues.

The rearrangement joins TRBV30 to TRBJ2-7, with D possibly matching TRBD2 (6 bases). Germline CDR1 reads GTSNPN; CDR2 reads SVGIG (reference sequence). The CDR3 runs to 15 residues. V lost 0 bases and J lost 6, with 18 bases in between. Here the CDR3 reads CAWSVPRGGPGEQYF. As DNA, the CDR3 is TGTGCCTGGAGTGTTCCACGCGGAGGGCCAGGCGAGCAGTACTTC.

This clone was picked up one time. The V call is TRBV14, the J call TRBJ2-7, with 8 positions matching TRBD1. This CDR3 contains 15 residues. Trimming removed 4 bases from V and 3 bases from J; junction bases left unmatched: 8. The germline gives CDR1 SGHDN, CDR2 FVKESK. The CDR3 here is CASSLPRTGNYEQYF. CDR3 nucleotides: TGTGCCAGCAGCCTCCCCCGGACAGGGAACTACGAGCAGTACTTC.

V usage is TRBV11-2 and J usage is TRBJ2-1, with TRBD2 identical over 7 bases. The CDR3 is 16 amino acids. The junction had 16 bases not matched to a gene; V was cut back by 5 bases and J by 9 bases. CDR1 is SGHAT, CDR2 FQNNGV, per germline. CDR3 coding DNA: TGTGCCAGCAGCCTACTCGCGTGGGAGGGCCTTGGTGAGCAGTTCTTC. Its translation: CASSLLAWEGLGEQFF.

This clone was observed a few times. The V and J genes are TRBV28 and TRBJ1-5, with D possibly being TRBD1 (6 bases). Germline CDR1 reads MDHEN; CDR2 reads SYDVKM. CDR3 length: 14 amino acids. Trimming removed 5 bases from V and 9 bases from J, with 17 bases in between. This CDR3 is CASSNNRVGGPQHF. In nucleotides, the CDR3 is TGTGCCAGCAGTAACAACAGGGTTGGTGGGCCCCAGCATTTT.

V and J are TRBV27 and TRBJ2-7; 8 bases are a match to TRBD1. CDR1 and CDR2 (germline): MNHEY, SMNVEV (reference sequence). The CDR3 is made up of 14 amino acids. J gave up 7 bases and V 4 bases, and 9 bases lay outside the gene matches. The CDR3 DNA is TGTGCCAGCAGTTGGGACAGGTCATCGTTAGAGCAGTACTTC. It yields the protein CASSWDRSSLEQYF.

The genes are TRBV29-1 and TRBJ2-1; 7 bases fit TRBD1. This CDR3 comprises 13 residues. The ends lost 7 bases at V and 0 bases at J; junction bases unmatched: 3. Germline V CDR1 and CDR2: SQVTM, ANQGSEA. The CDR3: CSDQGVSYNEQFF. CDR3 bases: TGCAGCGACCAGGGGGTCTCCTACAATGAGCAGTTCTTC.

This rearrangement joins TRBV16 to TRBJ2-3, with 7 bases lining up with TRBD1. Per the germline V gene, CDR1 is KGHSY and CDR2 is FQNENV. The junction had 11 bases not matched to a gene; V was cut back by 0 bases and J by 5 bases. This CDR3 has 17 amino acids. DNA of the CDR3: TGTGCCAGCAGCCAATCCGGAAGGGGGCCGGTTGGAGATACGCAGTATTTT. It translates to CASSQSGRGPVGDTQYF.

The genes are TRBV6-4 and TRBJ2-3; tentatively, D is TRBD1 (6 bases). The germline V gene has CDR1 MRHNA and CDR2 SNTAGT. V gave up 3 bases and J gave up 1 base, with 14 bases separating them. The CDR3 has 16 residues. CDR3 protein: CASSEVGASGTDTQYF. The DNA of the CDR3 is TGTGCCAGCAGTGAGGTGGGGGCTTCTGGCACAGATACGCAGTATTTT.

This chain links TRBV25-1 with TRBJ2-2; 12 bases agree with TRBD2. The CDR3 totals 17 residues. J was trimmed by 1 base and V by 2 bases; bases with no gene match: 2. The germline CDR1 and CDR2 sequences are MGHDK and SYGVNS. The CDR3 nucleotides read TGTGCCAGCAGTGAAGGGGGACTAGCGGGGAACACCGGGGAGCTGTTTTTT. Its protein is CASSEGGLAGNTGELFF. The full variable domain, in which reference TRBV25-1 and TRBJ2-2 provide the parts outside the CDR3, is EADIYQTPRYLVIGTGKKITLECSQTMGHDKMYWYQQDPGMELHLIHYSYGVNSTEKGDLSSESTVSRIRTEHFPLTLESARPSHTSQYLCASSEGGLAGNTGELFFGEGSRLTVL.

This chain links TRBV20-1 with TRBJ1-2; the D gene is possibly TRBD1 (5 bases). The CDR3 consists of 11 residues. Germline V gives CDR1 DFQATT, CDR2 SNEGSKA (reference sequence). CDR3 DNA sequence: TGCAGCTTCTCGGGGGACTATGGCTACACCTTC. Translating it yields CSFSGDYGYTF.

The CDR3: CASRTTGNEQFF. The CDR3 bases are TGTGCCAGCAGAACCACGGGGAATGAGCAGTTCTTC. The genes are TRBV6-6 and TRBJ2-1; maybe TRBD2 (5 bases). Germline values: CDR1 MNHNY, CDR2 SVGAGI (reference sequence). The CDR3 is 12 amino acids. Trimming removed 6 bases at V and 7 bases at J, with 10 bases between.

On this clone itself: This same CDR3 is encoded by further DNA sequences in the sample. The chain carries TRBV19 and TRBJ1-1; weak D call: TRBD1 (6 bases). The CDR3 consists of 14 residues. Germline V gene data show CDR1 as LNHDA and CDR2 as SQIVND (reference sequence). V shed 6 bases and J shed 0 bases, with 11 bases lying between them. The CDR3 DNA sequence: TGTGCCAGTAGCCCACAGGGATTGAACACTGAAGCTTTCTTT. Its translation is CASSPQGLNTEAFF. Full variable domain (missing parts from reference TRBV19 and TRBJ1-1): DGGITQSPKYLFRKEGQNVTLSCEQNLNHDAMYWYRQDPGQGLRLIYYSQIVNDFQKGDIAEGYSVSREKKESFPLTVTSAQKNPTAFYLCASSPQGLNTEAFFGQGTRLTVV.

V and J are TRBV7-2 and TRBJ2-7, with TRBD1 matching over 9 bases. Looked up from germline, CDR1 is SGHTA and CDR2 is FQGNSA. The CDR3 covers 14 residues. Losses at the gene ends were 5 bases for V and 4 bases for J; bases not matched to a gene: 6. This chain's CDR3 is CASSHTGGGYEQYF. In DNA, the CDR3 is TGTGCCAGCAGCCACACAGGGGGCGGATACGAGCAGTACTTC.

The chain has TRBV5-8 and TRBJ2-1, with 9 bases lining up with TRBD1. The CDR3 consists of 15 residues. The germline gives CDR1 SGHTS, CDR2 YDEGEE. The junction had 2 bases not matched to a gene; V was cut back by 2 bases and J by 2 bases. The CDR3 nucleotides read TGTGCCAGCAGCTTTGGGACAGGGACCTACAATGAGCAGTTCTTC. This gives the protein CASSFGTGTYNEQFF.

CDR3 protein: CSVAETQYF. CDR3 nucleotides: TGCAGTGTCGCGGAGACCCAGTACTTC. The genes are TRBV20-1 and TRBJ2-5; D not resolved. Germline assignment: CDR1 DFQATT and CDR2 SNEGSKA (reference sequence). The V end lost 7 bases, the J end lost 5 bases, and 5 bases lay between the germline ends. The CDR3 consists of 9 residues.

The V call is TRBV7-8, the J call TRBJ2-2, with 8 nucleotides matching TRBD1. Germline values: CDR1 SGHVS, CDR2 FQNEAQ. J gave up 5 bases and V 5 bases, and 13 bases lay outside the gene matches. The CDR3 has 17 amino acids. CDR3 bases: TGTGCCAGCAGCGAGCGACGGGGCAGGGGGCAAACCGGGGAGCTGTTTTTT. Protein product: CASSERRGRGQTGELFF.